The present T cell receptor beta chain was sequenced within a study of blood T cells in healthy people across ages. Primed by a sample-barcoded 5' primer and a J-beta primer mix, a second PCR proceeded for 7 to 11 cycles. TCRdb used MiXCR to reprocess the 5' RACE reads, holding one entry per CDR3 protein. The table shows about 780,000 distinct CDR3 sequences, with roughly 46% occurring only once. This clonotype originated in an elderly man in good health. What was sequenced was blood.

As DNA, the CDR3 is TGTGCCAGCAGTTTTCTAGCGGGAGGTGGCGAGCAGTACTTC. Protein product: CASSFLAGGGEQYF. The chain is built from TRBV27 and TRBJ2-7; 11 nucleotides align to TRBD2. V shed 3 bases, J shed 6 bases, and the junction held 4 bases outside the gene matches. Germline V gene data show CDR1 as MNHEY and CDR2 as SMNVEV (reference sequence). The CDR3 is 14 residues long.